This entry is about one T cell receptor (beta chain). Its antigen is undetermined. This sample was taken from a study of somatic mutations in cytotoxic T cells in rheumatoid arthritis. Study-wide context: Collection of patient blood (approximately 29 ml EDTA) took place right after diagnosis, before any treatment.

Libraries were prepared by immunoSEQ multiplex PCR; TCRdb keeps only in-frame clonotypes and omits some of them. Among about 21,000 clones, about 80% were seen once, and the ten largest hold approximately 11%. Positive magnetic bead selection, which isolated the CD4+ and CD8+ cells, was followed by a flow cytometry check of purity. Study conclusions and caveats: A single CD8+ clone exceeded 20% of CD8+ cells in about an eighth of the roughly 60 patients.

The TCR originated in a man aged 18 to 30 with rheumatoid arthritis. The sequencing input was CD8+ T cells sorted from blood.

The CDR3 sequence: CASSQVFDSNQPQHF. CDR3 DNA sequence: TGCGCCAGCAGCCAAGTATTTGACAGCAATCAGCCCCAGCATTTT. The chain is built from TRBV4-1 and TRBJ1-5; D is ambiguous. Trimming stripped 1 base from V and 1 base from J, with 8 bases between. There are 15 residues in the CDR3. Germline assignment: CDR1 MGHRA and CDR2 YSYEKL.